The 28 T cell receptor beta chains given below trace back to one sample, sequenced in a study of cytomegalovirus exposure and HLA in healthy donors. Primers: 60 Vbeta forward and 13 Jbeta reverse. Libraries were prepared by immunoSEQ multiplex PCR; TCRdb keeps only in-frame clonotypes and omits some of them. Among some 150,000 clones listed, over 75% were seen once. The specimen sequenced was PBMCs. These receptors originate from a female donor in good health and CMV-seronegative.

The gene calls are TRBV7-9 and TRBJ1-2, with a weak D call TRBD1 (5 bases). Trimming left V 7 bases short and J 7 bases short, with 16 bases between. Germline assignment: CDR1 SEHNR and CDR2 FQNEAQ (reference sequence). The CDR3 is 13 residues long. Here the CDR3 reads CASTRGSLSGYTF. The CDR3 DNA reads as TGTGCCAGCACACGGGGGTCCCTTTCTGGCTACACCTTC.

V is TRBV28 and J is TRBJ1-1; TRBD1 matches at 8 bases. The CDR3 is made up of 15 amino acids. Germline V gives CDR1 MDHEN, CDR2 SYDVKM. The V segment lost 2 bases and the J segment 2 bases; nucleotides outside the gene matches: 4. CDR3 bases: TGTGCCAGCAGTTTAGGACAGGGACCCAACACTGAAGCTTTCTTT. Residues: CASSLGQGPNTEAFF.

Here the CDR3 reads CASSLGRYTEAFF. The DNA for the CDR3 is TGTGCCAGCAGTTTGGGCAGATACACTGAAGCTTTCTTT. The V call is TRBV28, the J call TRBJ1-1; D unresolved. Germline V gene sequence: CDR1 MDHEN, CDR2 SYDVKM. The CDR3 runs 13 residues. V was cut by 3 bases and J by 3 bases, with 8 bases left in between.

The DNA for the CDR3 is TGTGCCAGCAGCTTAGCCCCAGCGGGAGGGCAAGGCACAGATACGCAGTATTTT. Its translation: CASSLAPAGGQGTDTQYF. V is TRBV11-2 and J is TRBJ2-3; 10 bases agree with TRBD2. With V trimmed by 1 base and J by 1 base, 8 bases remained unmatched. CDR1 is SGHAT and CDR2 is FQNNGV in the germline V gene. The CDR3 sequence is 18 residues long.

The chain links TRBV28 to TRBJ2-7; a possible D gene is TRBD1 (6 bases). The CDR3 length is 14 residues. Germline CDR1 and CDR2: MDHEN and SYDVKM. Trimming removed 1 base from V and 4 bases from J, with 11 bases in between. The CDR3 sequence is CASSLSGQPYEQYF. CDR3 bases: TGTGCCAGCAGTTTATCCGGACAGCCATACGAGCAGTACTTC.

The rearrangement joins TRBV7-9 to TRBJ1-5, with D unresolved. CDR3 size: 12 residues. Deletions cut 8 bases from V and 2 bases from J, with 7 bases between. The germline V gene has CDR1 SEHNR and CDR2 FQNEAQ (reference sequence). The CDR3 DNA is TGTGCCAGCCCGGTCGGCAATCAGCCCCAGCATTTT. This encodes CASPVGNQPQHF.

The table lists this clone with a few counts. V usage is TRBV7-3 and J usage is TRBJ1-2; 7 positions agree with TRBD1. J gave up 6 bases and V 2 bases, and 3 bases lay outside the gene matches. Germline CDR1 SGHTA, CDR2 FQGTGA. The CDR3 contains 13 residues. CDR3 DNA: TGTGCCAGCAGCTTACGTACAGGGGATGGCTACACCTTC. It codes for CASSLRTGDGYTF.

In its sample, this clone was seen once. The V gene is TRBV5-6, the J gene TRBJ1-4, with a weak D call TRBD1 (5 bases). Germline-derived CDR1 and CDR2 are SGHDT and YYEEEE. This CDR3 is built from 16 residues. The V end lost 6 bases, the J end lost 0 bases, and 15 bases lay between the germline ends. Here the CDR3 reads CASNFKTGSTNEKLFF. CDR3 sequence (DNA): TGTGCCAGCAACTTCAAAACAGGATCAACTAATGAAAAACTGTTTTTT.

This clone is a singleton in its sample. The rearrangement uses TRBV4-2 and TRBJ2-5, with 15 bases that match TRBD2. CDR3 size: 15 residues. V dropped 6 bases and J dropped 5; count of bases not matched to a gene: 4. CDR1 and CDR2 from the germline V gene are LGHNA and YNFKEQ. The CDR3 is CASRHGTSGGETQYF. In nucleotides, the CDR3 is TGTGCCAGCAGGCATGGGACTAGCGGGGGGGAGACCCAGTACTTC.

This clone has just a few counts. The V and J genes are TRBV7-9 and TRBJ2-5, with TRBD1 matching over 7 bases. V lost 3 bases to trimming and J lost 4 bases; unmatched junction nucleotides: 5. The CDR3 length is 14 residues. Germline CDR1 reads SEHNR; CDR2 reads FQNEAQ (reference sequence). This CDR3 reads CASSFPGGRETQYF. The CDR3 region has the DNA TGTGCCAGCAGCTTCCCAGGGGGTCGAGAGACCCAGTACTTC.

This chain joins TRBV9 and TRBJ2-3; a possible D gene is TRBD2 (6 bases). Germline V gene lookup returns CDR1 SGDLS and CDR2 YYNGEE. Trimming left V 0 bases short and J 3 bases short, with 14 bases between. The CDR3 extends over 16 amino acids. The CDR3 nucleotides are TGTGCCAGCAGCGTAGCTGGCGCGGGGCAGACAGATACGCAGTATTTT. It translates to CASSVAGAGQTDTQYF.

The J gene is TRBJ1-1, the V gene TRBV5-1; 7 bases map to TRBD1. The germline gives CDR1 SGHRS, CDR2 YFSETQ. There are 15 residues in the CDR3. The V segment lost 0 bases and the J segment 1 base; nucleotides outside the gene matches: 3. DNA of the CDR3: TGCGCCAGCAGCTTGGCCGGGACAGCGAACACTGAAGCTTTCTTT. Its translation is CASSLAGTANTEAFF. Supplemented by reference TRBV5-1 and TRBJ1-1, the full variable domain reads KAGVTQTPRYLIKTRGQQVTLSCSPISGHRSVSWYQQTPGQGLQFLFEYFSETQRNKGNFPGRFSGRQFSNSRSEMNVSTLELGDSALYLCASSLAGTANTEAFFGQGTRLTVV.

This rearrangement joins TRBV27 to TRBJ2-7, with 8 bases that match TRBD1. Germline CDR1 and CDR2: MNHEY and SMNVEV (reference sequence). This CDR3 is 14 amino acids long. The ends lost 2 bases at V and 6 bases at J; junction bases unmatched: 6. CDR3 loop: CASSLQGAPTEQYF. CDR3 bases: TGTGCCAGCAGTTTACAGGGGGCGCCCACCGAGCAGTACTTC.

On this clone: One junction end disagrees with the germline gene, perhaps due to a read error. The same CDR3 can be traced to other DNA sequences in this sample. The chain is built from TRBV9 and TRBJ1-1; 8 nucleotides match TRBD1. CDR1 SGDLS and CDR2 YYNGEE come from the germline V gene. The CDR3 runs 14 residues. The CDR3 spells CASSGQGWGAEAFF. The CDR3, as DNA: TGCGCCAGCAGCGGACAGGGTTGGGGCGCTGAAGCTTTCTTT. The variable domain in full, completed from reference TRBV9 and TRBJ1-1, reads DSGVTQTPKHLITATGQRVTLRCSPRSGDLSVYWYQQSLDQGLQFLIQYYNGEERAKGNILERFSAQQFPDLHSELNLSSLELGDSALYFCASSGQGWGAEAFFGQGTRLTVV.

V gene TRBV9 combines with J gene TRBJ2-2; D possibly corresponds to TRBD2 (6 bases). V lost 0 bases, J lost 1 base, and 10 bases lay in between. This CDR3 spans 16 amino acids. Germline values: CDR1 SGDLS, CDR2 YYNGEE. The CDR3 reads CASSVEGLVNTGELFF. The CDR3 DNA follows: TGTGCCAGCAGCGTAGAGGGACTCGTGAACACCGGGGAGCTGTTTTTT.

The CDR3 loop is CASSQDNPLAGAYNEQFF. CDR3 bases: TGCGCCAGCAGCCAAGATAATCCCCTAGCAGGGGCCTACAATGAGCAGTTCTTC. The chain is built from TRBV4-1 and TRBJ2-1; perhaps TRBD1 as D (6 bases). The CDR3 is 18 amino acids. Germline lookup yields CDR1 MGHRA and CDR2 YSYEKL. Trimming took off 0 bases at V and 2 bases at J, with 17 bases between the two ends.

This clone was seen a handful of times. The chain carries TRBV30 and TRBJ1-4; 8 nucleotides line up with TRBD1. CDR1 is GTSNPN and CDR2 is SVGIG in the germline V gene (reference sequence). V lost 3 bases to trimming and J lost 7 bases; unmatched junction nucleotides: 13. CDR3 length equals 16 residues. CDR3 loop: CAWSYSRTGLTEKLFF. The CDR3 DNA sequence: TGTGCCTGGAGCTATTCCCGGACAGGGCTGACTGAAAAACTGTTTTTT.

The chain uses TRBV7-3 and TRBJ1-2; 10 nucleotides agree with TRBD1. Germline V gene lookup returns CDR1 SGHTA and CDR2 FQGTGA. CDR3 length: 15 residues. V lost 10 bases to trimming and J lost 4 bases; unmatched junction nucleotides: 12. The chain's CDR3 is CATPPGQGSAYGYTF. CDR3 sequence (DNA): TGTGCCACCCCTCCGGGACAGGGGTCGGCCTATGGCTACACCTTC.

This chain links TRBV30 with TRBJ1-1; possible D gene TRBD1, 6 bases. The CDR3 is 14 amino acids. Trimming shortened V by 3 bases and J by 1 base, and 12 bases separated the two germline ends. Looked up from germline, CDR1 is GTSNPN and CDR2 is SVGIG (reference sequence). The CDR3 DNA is TGTGCCTGGAGCATAAGGGGGAAGAACACTGAAGCTTTCTTT. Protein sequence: CAWSIRGKNTEAFF.

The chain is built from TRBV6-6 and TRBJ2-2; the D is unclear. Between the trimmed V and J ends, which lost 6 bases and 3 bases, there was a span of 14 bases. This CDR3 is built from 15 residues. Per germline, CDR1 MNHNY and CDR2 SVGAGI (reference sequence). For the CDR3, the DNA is TGTGCCAGCAGAAGTATACAGCTATACACCGGGGAGCTGTTTTTT. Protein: CASRSIQLYTGELFF.

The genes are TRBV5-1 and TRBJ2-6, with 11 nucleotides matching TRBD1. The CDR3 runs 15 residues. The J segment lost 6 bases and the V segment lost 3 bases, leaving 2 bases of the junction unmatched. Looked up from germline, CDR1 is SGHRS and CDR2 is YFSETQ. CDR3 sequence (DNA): TGCGCCAGCAGCTGGGGACAGGGGGAGGCCAACGTCCTGACTTTC. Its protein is CASSWGQGEANVLTF.

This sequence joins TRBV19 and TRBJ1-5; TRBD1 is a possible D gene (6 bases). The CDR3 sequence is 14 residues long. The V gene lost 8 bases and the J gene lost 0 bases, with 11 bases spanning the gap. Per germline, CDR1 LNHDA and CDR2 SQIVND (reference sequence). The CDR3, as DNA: TGTGCCAGTGCCGGGACATTTAGCAATCAGCCCCAGCATTTT. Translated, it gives CASAGTFSNQPQHF.

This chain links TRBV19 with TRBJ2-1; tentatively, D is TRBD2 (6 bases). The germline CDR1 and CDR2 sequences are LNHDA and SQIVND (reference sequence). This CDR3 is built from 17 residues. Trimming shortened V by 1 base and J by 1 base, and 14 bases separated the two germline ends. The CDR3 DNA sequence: TGTGCCAGTAGTATAGCGGGAGTCCGTCAGTCCTACAATGAGCAGTTCTTC. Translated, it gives CASSIAGVRQSYNEQFF. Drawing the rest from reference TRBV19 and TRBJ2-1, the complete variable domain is DGGITQSPKYLFRKEGQNVTLSCEQNLNHDAMYWYRQDPGQGLRLIYYSQIVNDFQKGDIAEGYSVSREKKESFPLTVTSAQKNPTAFYLCASSIAGVRQSYNEQFFGPGTRLTVL.

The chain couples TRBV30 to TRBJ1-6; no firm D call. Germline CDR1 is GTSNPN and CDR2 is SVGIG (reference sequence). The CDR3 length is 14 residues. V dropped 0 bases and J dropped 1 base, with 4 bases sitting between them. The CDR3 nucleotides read TGTGCCTGGAGTGTACAGTCCTATAATTCACCCCTCCACTTT. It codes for CAWSVQSYNSPLHF.

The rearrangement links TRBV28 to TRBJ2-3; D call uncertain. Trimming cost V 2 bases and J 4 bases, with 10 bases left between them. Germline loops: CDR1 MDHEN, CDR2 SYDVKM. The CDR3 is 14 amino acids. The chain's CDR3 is CASSLGQLADTQYF. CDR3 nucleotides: TGTGCCAGCAGTTTAGGGCAATTGGCAGATACGCAGTATTTT.

The CDR3 loop reads CASSHLPLLNQPQHF. CDR3 coding DNA: TGCGCCAGCAGCCATCTTCCCCTCTTAAATCAGCCCCAGCATTTT. J is TRBJ1-5 and V is TRBV4-1; D gene unclear. CDR3 length: 15 amino acids. V lost 3 bases to trimming and J lost 4 bases, with 13 bases between them. The germline V gene encodes CDR1 MGHRA and CDR2 YSYEKL.

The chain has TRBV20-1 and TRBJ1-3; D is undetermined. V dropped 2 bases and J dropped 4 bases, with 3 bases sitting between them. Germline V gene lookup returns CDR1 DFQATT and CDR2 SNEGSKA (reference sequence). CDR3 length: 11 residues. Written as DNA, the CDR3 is TGCAGTGCTAGACAGGGAAACACCATATATTTT. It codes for CSARQGNTIYF.

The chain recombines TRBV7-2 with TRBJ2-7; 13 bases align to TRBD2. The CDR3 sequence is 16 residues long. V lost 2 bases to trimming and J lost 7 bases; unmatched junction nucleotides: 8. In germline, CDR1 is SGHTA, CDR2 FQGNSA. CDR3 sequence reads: CASSLPPGLAGEEQYF. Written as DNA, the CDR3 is TGTGCCAGCAGCTTACCGCCCGGACTAGCGGGAGAAGAGCAGTACTTC. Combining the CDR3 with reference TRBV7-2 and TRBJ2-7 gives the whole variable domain GAGVSQSPSNKVTEKGKDVELRCDPISGHTALYWYRQSLGQGLEFLIYFQGNSAPDKSGLPSDRFSAERTGGSVSTLTIQRTQQEDSAVYLCASSLPPGLAGEEQYFGPGTRLTVT.